These T cell receptor beta chains were read from a single sample in a study of PD-1 blockade in classical Hodgkin lymphoma. Using immunoSEQ multiplex PCR, the repertoire was profiled, and TCRdb retains in-frame clones only, with some absent. The data contain some 28,000 clones, approximately 93% of them singletons. The source material was peripheral blood mononuclear cells (PBMCs). These receptors originate from a human donor with classical Hodgkin lymphoma. The conserved cysteine and the conserved F or W are not part of the CDR3 here.

TRBV7-2 ASSPLTGELF
TRBV19 ASSISWDQPQH
TRBV9 ASSGTGSGKTQY
TRBV5-8 ASSRLFRGTEQY
TRBV28 ASTTGGYGEQF
TRBV28 ASSLRTVNSPLH
TRBV11-2 ASSLDSSGRAGNEQF
TRBV10-3 AIRSPGYT
TRBV18 ASSYGTSGRRSYEQY
TRBV21-1 ASSRRDLPLTPYNEQF
TRBV5-5 ASSFRSQETQY
TRBV5-5 ASSLAYDWSLGEQY
TRBV6-1 ASSTDSGGTDTQY
TRBV19 ATAGLINTGELF
TRBV27 ASSPGTGEKLF
TRBV5-4 ASSLAPGGYNEQF